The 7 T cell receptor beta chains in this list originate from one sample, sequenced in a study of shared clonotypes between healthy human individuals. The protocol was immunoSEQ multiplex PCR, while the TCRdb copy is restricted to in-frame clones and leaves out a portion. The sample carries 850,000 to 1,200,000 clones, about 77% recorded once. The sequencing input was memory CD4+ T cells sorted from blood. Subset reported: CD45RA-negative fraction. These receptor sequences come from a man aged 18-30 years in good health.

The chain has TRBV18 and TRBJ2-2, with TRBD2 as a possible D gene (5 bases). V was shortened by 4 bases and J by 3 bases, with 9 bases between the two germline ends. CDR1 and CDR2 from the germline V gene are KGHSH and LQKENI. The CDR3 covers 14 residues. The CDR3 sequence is CASSRRTDTGELFF. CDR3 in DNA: TGTGCCAGCTCACGGAGGACGGACACCGGGGAGCTGTTTTTT. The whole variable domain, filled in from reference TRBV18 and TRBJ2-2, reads NAGVMQNPRHLVRRRGQEARLRCSPMKGHSHVYWYRQLPEEGLKFMVYLQKENIIDESGMPKERFSAEFPKEGPSILRIQQVVRGDSAAYFCASSRRTDTGELFFGEGSRLTVL.

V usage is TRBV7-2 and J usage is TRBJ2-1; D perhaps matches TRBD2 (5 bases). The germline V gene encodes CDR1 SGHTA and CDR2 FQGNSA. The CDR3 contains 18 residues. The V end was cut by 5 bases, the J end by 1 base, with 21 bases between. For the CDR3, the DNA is TGTGCCAGCAGCGTCGGGATCGGTGGGAGAGGATCCTACAATGAGCAGTTCTTC. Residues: CASSVGIGGRGSYNEQFF.

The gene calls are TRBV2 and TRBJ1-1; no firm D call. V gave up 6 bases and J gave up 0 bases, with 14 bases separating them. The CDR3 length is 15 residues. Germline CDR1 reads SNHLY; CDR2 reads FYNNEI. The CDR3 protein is CASSPGPAMNTEAFF. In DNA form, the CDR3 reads TGTGCCAGCAGCCCCGGACCGGCTATGAACACTGAAGCTTTCTTT.

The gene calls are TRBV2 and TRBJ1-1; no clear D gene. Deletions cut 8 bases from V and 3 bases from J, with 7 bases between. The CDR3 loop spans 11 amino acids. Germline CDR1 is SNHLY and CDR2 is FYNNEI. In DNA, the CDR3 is TGTGCCAGCGGACGTTACACTGAAGCTTTCTTT. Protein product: CASGRYTEAFF.

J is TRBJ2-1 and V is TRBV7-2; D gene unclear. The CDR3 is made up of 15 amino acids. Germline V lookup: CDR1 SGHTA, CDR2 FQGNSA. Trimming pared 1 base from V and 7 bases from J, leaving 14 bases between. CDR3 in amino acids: CASSLGSRRANEQFF. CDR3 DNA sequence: TGTGCCAGCAGCTTAGGTAGCAGAAGGGCAAATGAGCAGTTCTTC. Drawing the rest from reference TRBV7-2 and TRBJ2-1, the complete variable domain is GAGVSQSPSNKVTEKGKDVELRCDPISGHTALYWYRQSLGQGLEFLIYFQGNSAPDKSGLPSDRFSAERTGGSVSTLTIQRTQQEDSAVYLCASSLGSRRANEQFFGPGTRLTVL.

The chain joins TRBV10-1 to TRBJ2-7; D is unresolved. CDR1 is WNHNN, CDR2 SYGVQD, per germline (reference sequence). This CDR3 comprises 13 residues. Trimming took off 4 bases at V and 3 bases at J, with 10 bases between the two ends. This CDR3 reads CASSAGPSYEQYF. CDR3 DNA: TGCGCCAGCAGTGCCGGGCCCAGCTACGAGCAGTACTTC.

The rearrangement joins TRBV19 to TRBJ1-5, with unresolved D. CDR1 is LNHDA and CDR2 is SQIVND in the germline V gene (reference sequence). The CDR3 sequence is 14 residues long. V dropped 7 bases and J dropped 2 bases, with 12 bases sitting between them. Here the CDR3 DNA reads TGTGCCAGTAAACTTAGGCAGGGCAATCAGCCCCAGCATTTT. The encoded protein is CASKLRQGNQPQHF.